Listed below are T cell receptor beta chains from one sample, sequenced in a study of blood T cells in healthy people across ages. TCRdb reanalysed the 5' RACE reads using MiXCR and keeps one entry per CDR3 protein. The table shows approximately 600,000 distinct CDR3 sequences, with roughly 58% occurring only once. Sequencing was done on a sample of blood. These receptors were obtained from a man aged 60-69 years in good health. CDR3s include the opening cysteine and the closing phenylalanine or tryptophan.

v_call,j_call,cdr3_aa
TRBV5-4,TRBJ1-4,CASSLARDGGDEKLFF
TRBV2,TRBJ2-3,CASTRDRGLDTQYF
TRBV20-1,TRBJ2-5,CSAKTGTGLETQYF
TRBV29-1,TRBJ2-4,CSVATGEAKNIQYF
TRBV28,TRBJ2-5,CASRAAGQIQETQYF
TRBV25-1,TRBJ2-5,CASSESGRAIQETQYF
TRBV20-1,TRBJ2-7,CSARDLVGSYEQYF
TRBV6-6,TRBJ2-4,CASGDTAVAKNIQYF
TRBV7-2,TRBJ2-7,CASSSPSRNTYEQYF
TRBV5-1,TRBJ1-2,CASSWGQADGGYTF
TRBV5-1,TRBJ2-5,CASSRPQETQYF
TRBV4-2,TRBJ1-2,CASSQEPTSHSANYGYTF
TRBV20-1,TRBJ1-1,CSARGKSNTEAFF
TRBV12-3/TRBV12-4,TRBJ1-1,CASKRTANTEAFF
TRBV20-1,TRBJ1-6,CSARAPSGNSPLHF
TRBV4-2,TRBJ1-4,CASSQEYRGGEKLFF
TRBV5-1,TRBJ2-1,CASGEVGAYNEQFF
TRBV6-1,TRBJ2-7,CAGPVPRARGKNEQYF
TRBV29-1,TRBJ1-2,CSASGQDDRDYGYTF
TRBV7-3,TRBJ2-5,CASSLTGHGEETQYF
TRBV11-2,TRBJ2-6,CASSGQNGRVQTF
TRBV2,TRBJ2-5,CASHRDTRETQYF
TRBV25-1,.,CASSPDNSQGWETQYF
TRBV6-6,TRBJ2-3,CASSPRAGGGSTDTQYF
TRBV5-1,TRBJ1-2,CASSYPGQTYGYTF